These T cell receptor beta chains were read from a single sample in a study of blood T cell repertoires in COVID-19. TCRdb's copy holds only in-frame clones and misses some; the assay was immunoSEQ multiplex PCR. Here the sample spans around 200,000 clones, around nine tenths being singletons. The sequenced sample consisted of peripheral blood. The receptors were sampled from a man aged 18 to 29 with active or convalescent COVID-19. The CDR3 runs from the conserved cysteine through the conserved F or W. The D gene is left open where the match is weak. Only some rows state a clone size, as once, few, many or a class for expanded clones.

d_call j_call clone_size v_call cdr3_nt cdr3_aa
TRBD1 TRBJ1-2 NA TRBV7-2 TGTGCCAGCAGCTTTGACAGGGTTCGTGGCTACACCTTC CASSFDRVRGYTF
TRBD1 TRBJ1-6 NA TRBV7-2 TGTGCCAGCAGCTTGAGTAAATGGGGACAGAATGATTCACCCCTCCACTTT CASSLSKWGQNDSPLHF
NA TRBJ2-7 NA TRBV1 TGCACCAGCAGCCAACTCGACAGGACCCCCGAGCAGTACTTC CTSSQLDRTPEQYF
NA TRBJ2-3 NA TRBV7-2 TGTGCCAGCAGCTTAGTTGTCGGAGATACGCAGTATTTT CASSLVVGDTQYF
TRBD1 TRBJ2-3 NA TRBV18 TGTGCCAGCTCACCGCCCTTAACAGGGGGCGCAACAGATACGCAGTATTTT CASSPPLTGGATDTQYF
TRBD1 TRBJ1-2 NA TRBV30 TGTGCCTGGGAACAGGGGTTCTATGGCTACACCTTC CAWEQGFYGYTF
TRBD1 TRBJ1-6 once TRBV3-1/TRBV3-2 TGTGCCAGCAGCCGAAAAGAGGGGGCCGGCGTGGTCGGACCCCTCCACTTT CASSRKEGAGVVGPLHF
NA TRBJ2-5 NA TRBV5-5 TGTGCCAGCAGCTTGGGGAGGGAAGAGACCCAGTACTTC CASSLGREETQYF
TRBD1 TRBJ1-2 NA TRBV30 TGTGCCTGGAGTGTACTAGACAGGGGATCAGGAGGCTACACCTTC CAWSVLDRGSGGYTF
TRBD1 TRBJ1-1 NA TRBV10-3 TGTGCCATCAGTGACCCGGGACAGGGCTTGGGGAACACTGAAGCTTTCTTT CAISDPGQGLGNTEAFF
TRBD2 TRBJ2-5 NA TRBV13 TGTGCCAGCAGCTTACTGGGACTAGCGGGAGGGGAGACCCAGTACTTC CASSLLGLAGGETQYF
TRBD1 TRBJ1-2 few TRBV5-8 TGTGCCAGCAGCTTGGGACAGGGAGACGGTTGGGGCTACACCTTC CASSLGQGDGWGYTF
NA TRBJ1-1 NA TRBV7-2 TGTGCCAGCAGCTTTAGAAGACAGTTGAACACTGAAGCTTTCTTT CASSFRRQLNTEAFF
TRBD1 TRBJ2-1 NA TRBV5-1 TGCGCCAGCAGCTTGAGTGGACAGGACTACAATGAGCAGTTCTTC CASSLSGQDYNEQFF
NA TRBJ1-6 NA TRBV11-1 TGTGCCAGCAGCTTAGAGGGGACACGGCATTCACCCCTCCACTTT CASSLEGTRHSPLHF
NA TRBJ1-5 NA TRBV11-2 TGTGCCAGCAGCTTAGGACCAGGCCAGCCCCAGCATTTT CASSLGPGQPQHF
TRBD2 TRBJ2-1 NA TRBV19 TGTGCCAGTAGTCGGGTCCGCGCGGGAGGGCCCTACAATGAGCAGTTCTTC CASSRVRAGGPYNEQFF
NA TRBJ1-2 NA TRBV10-3 TGTGCCATCAGTATCAGGGAGGGCTATGGCTACACCTTC CAISIREGYGYTF
NA TRBJ2-1 few TRBV3-1/TRBV3-2 TGTGCCAGCAGCCAAGACACTAGCCCCCATGAGCAGTTCTTC CASSQDTSPHEQFF
NA TRBJ2-7 NA TRBV15 TGTGCCACCAGCAGGGACTATTTTGACGAGCAGTACTTC CATSRDYFDEQYF
NA TRBJ1-3 NA TRBV5-4 TGTGCCAGCAGTCAGGGGACGGGGAACACCATATATTTT CASSQGTGNTIYF
NA TRBJ1-3 few TRBV7-6 TGTGCCAGCAGTTCTTCTACCTTTTCGCGAAACACCATATATTTT CASSSSTFSRNTIYF
NA TRBJ2-5 once TRBV5-4 TGTGCCAGCAGCTTTTCGGGAGTGGAGACCCAGTACTTC CASSFSGVETQYF
NA TRBJ2-1 NA TRBV30 TGTGCCTGGAGTGTAGGAGAGGAAGTATATGAGCAGTTCTTC CAWSVGEEVYEQFF
NA TRBJ1-4 NA TRBV2 TGTGCCAGCAGTGAACGGCGGAACAATGAAAAACTGTTTTTT CASSERRNNEKLFF
TRBD2 TRBJ2-1 few TRBV4-1 TGCGCCAGCAGCCAAGATTCCGCGGGAGGATCCTACAATGAGCAGTTCTTC CASSQDSAGGSYNEQFF
TRBD2 TRBJ2-5 NA TRBV6-2/TRBV6-3 TGTGCCAGCAGTTGGTTGACTAGCGGTAAAGAGACCCAGTACTTC CASSWLTSGKETQYF
TRBD1 TRBJ1-5 NA TRBV2 TGTGCCAGCAGCACAGACAGGGCGAGCAATCAGCCCCAGCATTTT CASSTDRASNQPQHF
TRBD1 TRBJ2-3 NA TRBV28 TGTGCCAGCATGACGGGACAGCGCACAGATACGCAGTATTTT CASMTGQRTDTQYF
NA TRBJ1-1 few TRBV5-5 TGTGCCAGCAGCTTTATTCCAGGGGTTGAGACTGAAGCTTTCTTT CASSFIPGVETEAFF
TRBD2 TRBJ2-1 NA TRBV28 TGTGCCAGCAGTGGCGGGACTAGCGGAGACTACAATGAGCAGTTCTTC CASSGGTSGDYNEQFF
TRBD1 TRBJ1-3 NA TRBV3-1/TRBV3-2 TGTGCCAGCAGCCGAAGGACAGGCTCTGGAAACACCATATATTTT CASSRRTGSGNTIYF
NA TRBJ1-1 NA TRBV5-6 TGTGCCAGCAGCTTGGTTGACAGACTGAACACTGAAGCTTTCTTT CASSLVDRLNTEAFF